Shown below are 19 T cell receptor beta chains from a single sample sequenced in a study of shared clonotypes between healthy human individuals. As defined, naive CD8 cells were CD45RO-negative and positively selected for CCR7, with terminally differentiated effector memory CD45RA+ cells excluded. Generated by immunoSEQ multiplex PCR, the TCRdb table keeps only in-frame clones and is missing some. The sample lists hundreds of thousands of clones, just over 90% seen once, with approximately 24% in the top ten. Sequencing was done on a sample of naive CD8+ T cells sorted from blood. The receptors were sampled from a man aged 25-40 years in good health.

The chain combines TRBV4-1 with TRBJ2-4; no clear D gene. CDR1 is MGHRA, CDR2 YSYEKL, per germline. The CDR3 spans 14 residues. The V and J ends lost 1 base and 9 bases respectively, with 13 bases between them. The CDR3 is CASSQGPLPGIQYF. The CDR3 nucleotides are TGCGCCAGCAGCCAAGGACCCCTCCCGGGCATTCAGTACTTC.

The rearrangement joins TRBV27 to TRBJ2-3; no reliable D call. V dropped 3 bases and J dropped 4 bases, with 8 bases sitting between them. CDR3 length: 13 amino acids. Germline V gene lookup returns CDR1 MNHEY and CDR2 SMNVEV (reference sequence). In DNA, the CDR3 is TGTGCCAGCAGTTTCCGGATTGCAGATACGCAGTATTTT. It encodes CASSFRIADTQYF.

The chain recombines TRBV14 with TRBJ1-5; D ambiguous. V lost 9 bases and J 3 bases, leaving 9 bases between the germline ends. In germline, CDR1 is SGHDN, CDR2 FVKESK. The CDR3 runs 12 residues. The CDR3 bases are TGTGCCAGGAGGCAGATCAATCAGCCCCAGCATTTT. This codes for CARRQINQPQHF.

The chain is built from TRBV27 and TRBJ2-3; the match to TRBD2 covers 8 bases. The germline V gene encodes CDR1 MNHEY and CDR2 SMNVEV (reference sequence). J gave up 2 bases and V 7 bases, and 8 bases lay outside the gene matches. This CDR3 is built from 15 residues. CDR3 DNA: TGTGCCAGCAACCCGGGGGGGAGAGCCACAGATACGCAGTATTTT. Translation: CASNPGGRATDTQYF.

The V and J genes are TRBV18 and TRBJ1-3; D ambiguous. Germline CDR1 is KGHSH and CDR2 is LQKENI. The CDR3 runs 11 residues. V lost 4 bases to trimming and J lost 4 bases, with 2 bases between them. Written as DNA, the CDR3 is TGTGCCAGCTCACAAGGAAACACCATATATTTT. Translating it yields CASSQGNTIYF.

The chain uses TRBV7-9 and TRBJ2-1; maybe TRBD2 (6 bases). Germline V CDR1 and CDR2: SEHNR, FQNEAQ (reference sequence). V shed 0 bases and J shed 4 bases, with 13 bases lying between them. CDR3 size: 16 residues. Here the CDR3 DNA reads TGTGCCAGCAGCTTAGCTCGCGGGGAACCATACAATGAGCAGTTCTTC. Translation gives CASSLARGEPYNEQFF.

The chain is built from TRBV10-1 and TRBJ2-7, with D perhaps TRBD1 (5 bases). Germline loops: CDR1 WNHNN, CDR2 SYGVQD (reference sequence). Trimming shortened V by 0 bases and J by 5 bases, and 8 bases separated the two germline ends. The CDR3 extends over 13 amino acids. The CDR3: CASSESPGNEQYF. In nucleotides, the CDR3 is TGCGCCAGCAGTGAGTCCCCAGGGAACGAGCAGTACTTC.

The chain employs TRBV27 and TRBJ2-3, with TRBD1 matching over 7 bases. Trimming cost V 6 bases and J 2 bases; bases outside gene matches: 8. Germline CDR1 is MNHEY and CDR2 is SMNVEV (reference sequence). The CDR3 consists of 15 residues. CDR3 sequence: CASRTGAAYTDTQYF. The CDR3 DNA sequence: TGTGCCAGCAGAACAGGGGCGGCCTACACAGATACGCAGTATTTT.

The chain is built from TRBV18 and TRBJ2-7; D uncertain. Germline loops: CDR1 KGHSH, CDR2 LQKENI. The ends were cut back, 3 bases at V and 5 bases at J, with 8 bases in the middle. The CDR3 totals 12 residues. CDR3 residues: CASSPGLDEQYF. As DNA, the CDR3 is TGTGCCAGCTCACCGGGCCTCGACGAGCAGTACTTC.

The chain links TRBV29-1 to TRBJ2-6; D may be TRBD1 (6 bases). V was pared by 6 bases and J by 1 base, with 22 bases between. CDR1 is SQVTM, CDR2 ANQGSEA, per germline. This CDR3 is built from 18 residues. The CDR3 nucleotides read TGCAGCGTAGAAACCATCGGGACATCACTTTCTGGGGCCAACGTCCTGACTTTC. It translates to CSVETIGTSLSGANVLTF. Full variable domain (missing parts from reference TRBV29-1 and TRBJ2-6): SAVISQKPSRDICQRGTSLTIQCQVDSQVTMMFWYRQQPGQSLTLIATANQGSEATYESGFVIDKFPISRPNLTFSTLTVSNMSPEDSSIYLCSVETIGTSLSGANVLTFGAGSRLTVL.

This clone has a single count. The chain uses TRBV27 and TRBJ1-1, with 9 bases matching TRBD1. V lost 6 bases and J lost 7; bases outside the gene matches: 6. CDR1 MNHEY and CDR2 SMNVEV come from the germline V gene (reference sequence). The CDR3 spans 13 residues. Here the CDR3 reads CASRGQGAIEAFF. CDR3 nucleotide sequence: TGTGCCAGCAGGGGACAGGGAGCGATTGAAGCTTTCTTT.

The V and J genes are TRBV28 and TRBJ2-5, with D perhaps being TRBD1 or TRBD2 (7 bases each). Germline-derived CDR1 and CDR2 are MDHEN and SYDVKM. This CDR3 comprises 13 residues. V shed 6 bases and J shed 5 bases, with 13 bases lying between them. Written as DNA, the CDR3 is TGTGCCAGCAGGTCAGGGGGGGTGGAGACCCAGTACTTC. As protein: CASRSGGVETQYF.

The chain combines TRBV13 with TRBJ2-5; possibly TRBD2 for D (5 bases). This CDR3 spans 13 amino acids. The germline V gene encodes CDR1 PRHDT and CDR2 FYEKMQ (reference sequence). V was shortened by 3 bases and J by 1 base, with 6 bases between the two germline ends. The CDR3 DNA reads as TGTGCCAGCAGCTTCGGGATCCAAGAGACCCAGTACTTC. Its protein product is CASSFGIQETQYF.

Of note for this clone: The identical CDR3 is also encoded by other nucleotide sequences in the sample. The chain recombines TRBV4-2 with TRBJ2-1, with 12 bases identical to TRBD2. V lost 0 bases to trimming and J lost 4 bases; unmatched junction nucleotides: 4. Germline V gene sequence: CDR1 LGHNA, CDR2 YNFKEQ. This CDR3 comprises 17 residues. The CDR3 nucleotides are TGTGCCAGCAGCCAAGATCTACTAGCGGGAGGTTACAATGAGCAGTTCTTC. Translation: CASSQDLLAGGYNEQFF.

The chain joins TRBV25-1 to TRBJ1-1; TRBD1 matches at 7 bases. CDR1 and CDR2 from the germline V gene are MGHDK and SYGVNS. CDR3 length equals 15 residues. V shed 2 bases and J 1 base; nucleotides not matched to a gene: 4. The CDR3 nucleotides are TGTGCCAGCAGTGAAGTTGGGACAGAGAACACTGAAGCTTTCTTT. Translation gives CASSEVGTENTEAFF.

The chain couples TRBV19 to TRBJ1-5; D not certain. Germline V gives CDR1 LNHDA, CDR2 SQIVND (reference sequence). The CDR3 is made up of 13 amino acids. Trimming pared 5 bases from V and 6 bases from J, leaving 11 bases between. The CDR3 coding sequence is TGTGCCAGTAGTCGGGCAGTGCTTCAGCCCCAGCATTTT. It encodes CASSRAVLQPQHF.

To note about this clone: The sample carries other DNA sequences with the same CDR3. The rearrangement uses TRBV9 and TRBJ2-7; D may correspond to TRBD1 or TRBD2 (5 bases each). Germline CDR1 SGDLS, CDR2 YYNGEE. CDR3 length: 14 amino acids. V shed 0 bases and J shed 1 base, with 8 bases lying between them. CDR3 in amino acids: CASSVGDGSYEQYF. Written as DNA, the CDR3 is TGTGCCAGCAGCGTAGGGGACGGATCCTACGAGCAGTACTTC.

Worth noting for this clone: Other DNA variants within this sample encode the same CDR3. The DNA of the CDR3 is TGTGCTAGTGGCCCCGACAGCTCCTACGAGCAGTACTTC. This gives the protein CASGPDSSYEQYF. The rearrangement links TRBV12-5 to TRBJ2-7, with a weak D call TRBD1 (5 bases). The germline V gene encodes CDR1 LGHNT and CDR2 FRNRAP. This CDR3 is built from 13 residues. Trimming removed 6 bases from V and 0 bases from J, with 9 bases in between.

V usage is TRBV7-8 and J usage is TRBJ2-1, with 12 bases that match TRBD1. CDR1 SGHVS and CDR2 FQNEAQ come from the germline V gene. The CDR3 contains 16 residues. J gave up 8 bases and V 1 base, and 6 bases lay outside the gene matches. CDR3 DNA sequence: TGTGCCAGCAGCTTAGGGACGGGACAGGGGGCCGATGAGCAGTTCTTC. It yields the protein CASSLGTGQGADEQFF.